One and the same sample provided the 9 T cell receptor beta chains below, sequenced in a study of OX40 agonist ivuxolimab in advanced cancers. Some clones are missing from TCRdb's copy, which holds only in-frame ones; the method was immunoSEQ multiplex PCR. The sample lists under 25,000 clones, roughly nine tenths seen once, with more than 15% in the top ten. This sample comprised CD4+ or CD8+ T cells sorted from blood, obtained in a trial of the OX40 agonist ivuxolimab. Receptors originate from an adult with an advanced solid tumor such as melanoma, head and neck, liver or kidney cancer.

As for this clone: A read error may account for a junction end that differs from germline. The V call is TRBV7-2, the J call TRBJ1-2; 8 bases are shared with TRBD1. This CDR3 region has 14 residues. CDR1 is SGHTA, CDR2 FQGNSA, per germline. CDR3 sequence reads: CASTLVGTGYGYTF. CDR3 nucleotides: TGTGCCAGCACCTTAGTCGGGACAGGATATGGCTACACCTTC.

The genes are TRBV6-5 and TRBJ1-1; no clear D. Trimming took 6 bases from V and 1 from J, leaving 6 bases between them. Germline CDR1 and CDR2: MNHEY and SVGAGI. The CDR3 consists of 12 residues. CDR3 coding DNA: TGTGCCAGCAGCCGTCAGAACACTGAAGCTTTCTTT. Its protein product is CASSRQNTEAFF.

Notes on this clone: The same CDR3 arises from other DNA sequences in this sample as well. This chain links TRBV20-1 with TRBJ1-1; no firm D call. The CDR3 extends over 10 amino acids. Germline CDR1 reads DFQATT; CDR2 reads SNEGSKA (reference sequence). The V gene lost 6 bases and the J gene lost 5 bases, with 7 bases spanning the gap. CDR3 region: CSAGRTEAFF. CDR3 in DNA: TGCAGTGCCGGGAGGACTGAAGCTTTCTTT.

This clone was seen just once. The J gene is TRBJ1-6, the V gene TRBV27; D unresolved. The CDR3 has 15 amino acids. Trimming removed 3 bases at V and 5 bases at J, with 11 bases between. The germline CDR1 and CDR2 sequences are MNHEY and SMNVEV (reference sequence). CDR3 amino acids: CASSFLWGDNSPLHF. The CDR3 DNA reads TGTGCCAGCAGTTTTCTCTGGGGAGATAATTCACCCCTCCACTTT.

This sequence joins TRBV5-4 and TRBJ1-6; TRBD1 matches 8 bases. The CDR3 totals 15 residues. Germline V CDR1 and CDR2: SGHNT, YYREEE (reference sequence). The CDR3 DNA is TGTGTCGAAGAAGGCCCGGACAGGGATAATTCACCCCTCCACTTT. Its protein product is CVEEGPDRDNSPLHF.

This clone has only one observation. The chain employs TRBV7-6 and TRBJ2-1; 7 bases are shared with TRBD2. J gave up 6 bases and V 0 bases, and 5 bases lay outside the gene matches. The CDR3 length is 15 residues. The germline CDR1 and CDR2 sequences are SGHVS and FNYEAQ. CDR3: CASSLAGSGSNEQFF. In DNA, the CDR3 is TGTGCCAGCAGCTTAGCGGGTAGCGGGTCCAATGAGCAGTTCTTC.

The gene calls are TRBV15 and TRBJ1-5; D uncertain. Germline V lookup: CDR1 LNHNV, CDR2 YYDKDF (reference sequence). With 0 bases removed from V and 5 bases from J, the gap between germline ends came to 11 bases. The CDR3 contains 15 residues. The CDR3: CATSRDRRGHQPQHF. The CDR3 coding sequence is TGTGCCACCAGCAGAGATAGGCGGGGTCATCAGCCCCAGCATTTT.

The V and J genes are TRBV19 and TRBJ2-3, with 8 positions matching TRBD2. With V trimmed by 3 bases and J by 9 bases, 8 bases remained unmatched. The CDR3 consists of 14 residues. CDR1 LNHDA and CDR2 SQIVND come from the germline V gene (reference sequence). Here the CDR3 reads CASSMSSGTTTQYF. In DNA form, the CDR3 reads TGTGCCAGTAGTATGAGTAGCGGGACTACAACGCAGTATTTT. The whole variable domain, filled in from reference TRBV19 and TRBJ2-3, reads DGGITQSPKYLFRKEGQNVTLSCEQNLNHDAMYWYRQDPGQGLRLIYYSQIVNDFQKGDIAEGYSVSREKKESFPLTVTSAQKNPTAFYLCASSMSSGTTTQYFGPGTRLTVL.

This chain links TRBV5-1 with TRBJ2-1, with TRBD2 matching 13 bases. There are 15 residues in the CDR3. Trimming removed 5 bases from V and 6 bases from J; junction bases left unmatched: 5. Germline loops: CDR1 SGHRS, CDR2 YFSETQ. The CDR3, as DNA: TGCGCCAGCAGTCGAGGACTAGCGGGAGTCAATGAGCAGTTCTTC. It encodes CASSRGLAGVNEQFF.